This TCR beta chain appears in the sequencing data of a study of cytomegalovirus exposure and HLA in healthy donors. Across the study: A previous analysis identified approximately 120 million unique TCR beta sequences derived from 180 million or so T cells. Study-wide points: With later analysis, a missense DCLRE1C variant became linked to TCR beta V- and J-gene trimming. A cluster of highly shared sequence variants was likely a sequencing artifact.

This CDR3 region has 15 residues. Germline V gene lookup returns CDR1 MNHNS and CDR2 SASEGT. Points on this clone: Its target is unknown. The junction and the germline gene differ at one end; a read error may be behind it.

It was with 60 Vbeta and 13 Jbeta primers that the PCR ran. Some clones are missing from TCRdb's copy, which holds only in-frame ones; the method was immunoSEQ multiplex PCR. The repertoire table contains roughly 50,000 clones. The specimen was PBMCs. The rearrangement uses TRBV6-1 and TRBJ2-3; tentatively, D is TRBD1 (6 bases). This clonotype was sampled from a woman aged 60-75 years in good health and CMV-seropositive. CDR3 nucleotides: TGTGCCAGCAGTGAACAACAGGGAGCCGCAGATAAGCAGTATTTT. It specifies CASSEQQGAADKQYF.